The 27 T cell receptor beta chains in this list originate from one sample, sequenced in a study of blood T cell repertoires in COVID-19. Data came from immunoSEQ multiplex PCR; TCRdb stores just in-frame clones and leaves some out. The repertoire holds 75,000 to 95,000 clones, with around four fifths as singletons. The specimen sequenced was peripheral blood. Receptors originate from a man aged 55 to 70 with COVID-19, enrolled during active disease.

The chain employs TRBV4-2 and TRBJ1-6; TRBD1 matches 7 bases. CDR3 length: 16 residues. The J segment lost 5 bases and the V segment lost 4 bases, leaving 8 bases of the junction unmatched. Germline lookup yields CDR1 LGHNA and CDR2 YNFKEQ. CDR3 loop: CASSPSKQGNNSPLHF. CDR3 DNA: TGTGCCAGCAGCCCCTCAAAACAGGGGAATAATTCACCCCTCCACTTT.

The J gene is TRBJ2-1, the V gene TRBV20-1, with D uncertain. The V gene lost 3 bases and the J gene lost 2 bases, with 14 bases spanning the gap. This CDR3 comprises 15 residues. Germline V gene sequence: CDR1 DFQATT, CDR2 SNEGSKA (reference sequence). The CDR3 loop reads CSASGLRVAYNEQFF. CDR3 nucleotides: TGCAGTGCTAGTGGCCTCCGGGTCGCCTACAATGAGCAGTTCTTC.

The chain uses TRBV2 and TRBJ2-3; no clear D. Deletions cut 8 bases from V and 2 bases from J, with 14 bases between. This CDR3 has 14 residues. Germline-derived CDR1 and CDR2 are SNHLY and FYNNEI. The CDR3 DNA sequence: TGTGCCAGCTCGAGGTCCCCTCACACAGATACGCAGTATTTT. It yields the protein CASSRSPHTDTQYF.

CDR3 in amino acids: CASSLRRLAGGTGANVLTF. The CDR3 DNA follows: TGTGCCAGCAGCCTTAGGAGACTAGCGGGAGGGACTGGGGCCAACGTCCTGACTTTC. The V gene is TRBV11-3, the J gene TRBJ2-6, with 14 bases fitting TRBD2. This CDR3 comprises 19 residues. V lost 5 bases, J lost 2 bases, and 8 bases stayed unmatched. The germline gives CDR1 SGHNT, CDR2 YENEEA.

This chain links TRBV7-3 with TRBJ2-3; D perhaps matches TRBD2 (6 bases). V gave up 5 bases and J gave up 4 bases, with 10 bases separating them. CDR1 and CDR2 from the germline V gene are SGHTA and FQGTGA. The CDR3 runs to 13 residues. CDR3 nucleotides: TGTGCCAGCAGCCTCTCGGGGGCAGATACGCAGTATTTT. Translation gives CASSLSGADTQYF. Full variable domain (outside the CDR3, taken from reference TRBV7-3 and TRBJ2-3): GAGVSQTPSNKVTEKGKYVELRCDPISGHTALYWYRQSLGQGPEFLIYFQGTGAADDSGLPNDRFFAVRPEGSVSTLKIQRTERGDSAVYLCASSLSGADTQYFGPGTRLTVL.

V and J are TRBV6-5 and TRBJ2-7; a possible D gene is TRBD2 (5 bases). Per germline, CDR1 MNHEY and CDR2 SVGAGI. The CDR3 sequence is 14 residues long. The V and J ends lost 0 bases and 2 bases respectively, with 8 bases between them. The CDR3 DNA reads as TGTGCCAGCAGTTACTCAAGCGGCACCTACGAGCAGTACTTC. It is translated as CASSYSSGTYEQYF.

The chain links TRBV7-9 to TRBJ2-7; D might be TRBD1 (6 bases). This CDR3 contains 15 residues. CDR1 SEHNR and CDR2 FQNEAQ come from the germline V gene (reference sequence). V was trimmed by 4 bases and J by 4 bases, leaving 17 bases between them. The CDR3: CASSSPGTTWYEQYF. Here the CDR3 DNA reads TGTGCCAGCAGCTCTCCCGGGACAACTTGGTACGAGCAGTACTTC.

V usage is TRBV19 and J usage is TRBJ1-1; perhaps TRBD1 as D (5 bases). Germline CDR1 reads LNHDA; CDR2 reads SQIVND (reference sequence). Trimming left V 4 bases short and J 4 bases short, with 13 bases between. This CDR3 has 14 residues. The chain's CDR3 is CASSKTVLGTEAFF. The CDR3 region has the DNA TGTGCCAGTAGTAAGACAGTCCTCGGCACTGAAGCTTTCTTT. Full variable domain (missing parts from reference TRBV19 and TRBJ1-1): DGGITQSPKYLFRKEGQNVTLSCEQNLNHDAMYWYRQDPGQGLRLIYYSQIVNDFQKGDIAEGYSVSREKKESFPLTVTSAQKNPTAFYLCASSKTVLGTEAFFGQGTRLTVV.

The V gene is TRBV29-1, the J gene TRBJ2-3; 10 nucleotides align to TRBD1. V lost 6 bases and J lost 5; bases outside the gene matches: 2. Germline CDR1 SQVTM, CDR2 ANQGSEA. The CDR3 sequence is 12 residues long. The CDR3 nucleotides are TGCAGCGTAGACAGGGGGCAAGATACGCAGTATTTT. Encoded protein: CSVDRGQDTQYF.

V is TRBV7-9 and J is TRBJ2-7; 7 nucleotides agree with TRBD1. The CDR3 is 16 residues long. V was clipped by 1 base and J by 5 bases; unmatched bases: 11. The germline V gene encodes CDR1 SEHNR and CDR2 FQNEAQ (reference sequence). The CDR3 sequence is CASSLGPTGLDHEQYF. The CDR3 bases are TGTGCCAGCAGCTTAGGTCCGACAGGGTTAGACCACGAGCAGTACTTC.

The CDR3 sequence is CASSQDRRGSLNTDTQYF. The DNA of the CDR3 is TGTGCCAGCAGCCAAGATCGTCGGGGGAGCTTAAACACAGATACGCAGTATTTT. The chain recombines TRBV14 with TRBJ2-3; D might be TRBD2 (6 bases). This CDR3 is built from 18 residues. From germline, CDR1 is SGHDN and CDR2 FVKESK. Between the trimmed V and J ends, which lost 0 bases and 2 bases, there was a span of 18 bases. Looking up the rest from reference TRBV14 and TRBJ2-3 gives the full variable domain: EAGVTQFPSHSVIEKGQTVTLRCDPISGHDNLYWYRRVMGKEIKFLLHFVKESKQDESGMPNNRFLAERTGGTYSTLKVQPAELEDSGVYFCASSQDRRGSLNTDTQYFGPGTRLTVL.

The chain combines TRBV3-1 (or the pseudogene TRBV3-2) with TRBJ1-3; the D gene is possibly TRBD1 (6 bases). Germline assignment: CDR1 LGHDT and CDR2 YNNKEL (reference sequence). The CDR3 is made up of 13 amino acids. Trimming cost V 3 bases and J 3 bases, with 6 bases left between them. CDR3 sequence: CASSQGHGNTIYF. In DNA form, the CDR3 reads TGTGCCAGCAGCCAGGGACATGGAAACACCATATATTTT.

The genes are TRBV30 and TRBJ1-1; 8 bases map to TRBD1. V lost 8 bases, J lost 8 bases, and 7 bases stayed unmatched. This CDR3 is 11 amino acids long. Germline V gene sequence: CDR1 GTSNPN, CDR2 SVGIG (reference sequence). This chain's CDR3 is CALSRGLEAFF. The CDR3 DNA is TGTGCCCTATCCAGGGGGCTGGAAGCTTTCTTT.

The genes are TRBV6-2 or TRBV6-3 and TRBJ1-1; 7 bases match TRBD1. With 2 bases clipped from V and 1 base from J, the junction kept 7 bases outside the gene matches. This CDR3 region has 16 residues. The V gene's germline CDR1 is MNHEY and CDR2 SVGEGT. The CDR3 sequence: CASSYVAGGTNTEAFF. DNA for the CDR3: TGTGCCAGCAGTTACGTGGCAGGGGGAACGAACACTGAAGCTTTCTTT.

The chain combines TRBV5-1 with TRBJ2-4; weak D call: TRBD2 (6 bases). The CDR3 has 14 amino acids. The V end lost 1 base, the J end lost 7 bases, and 12 bases lay between the germline ends. Germline loops: CDR1 SGHRS, CDR2 YFSETQ. The CDR3 bases are TGCGCCAGCAGCTTGTTATATGGGGGGAACATTCAGTACTTC. This gives the protein CASSLLYGGNIQYF. Full variable domain (rest looked up from reference TRBV5-1 and TRBJ2-4): KAGVTQTPRYLIKTRGQQVTLSCSPISGHRSVSWYQQTPGQGLQFLFEYFSETQRNKGNFPGRFSGRQFSNSRSEMNVSTLELGDSALYLCASSLLYGGNIQYFGAGTRLSVL.

The J gene is TRBJ2-7, the V gene TRBV27; D uncertain. Germline CDR1 reads MNHEY; CDR2 reads SMNVEV (reference sequence). Deletions cut 5 bases from V and 2 bases from J, with 13 bases between. This CDR3 is 14 amino acids long. Here the CDR3 reads CASSQEERPYEQYF. In nucleotides, the CDR3 is TGTGCCAGCAGTCAAGAGGAGCGACCCTACGAGCAGTACTTC.

This clone was observed a few times. V usage is TRBV5-8 and J usage is TRBJ1-4; 9 nucleotides match TRBD1. V dropped 5 bases and J dropped 8; count of bases not matched to a gene: 4. Germline CDR1 reads SGHTS; CDR2 reads YDEGEE. This CDR3 comprises 13 residues. The CDR3 region has the DNA TGTGCCAGCAGTTCAGACAGGGGGGAAAAACTGTTTTTT. Encoded protein: CASSSDRGEKLFF.

The V and J genes are TRBV5-8 and TRBJ1-6; D perhaps matches TRBD1 (6 bases). Trimming left V 0 bases short and J 7 bases short, with 11 bases between. This CDR3 is 15 amino acids long. CDR1 is SGHTS and CDR2 is YDEGEE in the germline V gene. The chain's CDR3 is CASSLAGQGNSPLHF. The CDR3, as DNA: TGTGCCAGCAGCTTGGCAGGCCAGGGGAATTCACCCCTCCACTTT. The full variable domain, its missing parts supplied by reference TRBV5-8 and TRBJ1-6, is EAGVTQSPTHLIKTRGQQATLRCSPISGHTSVYWYQQALGLGLQFLLWYDEGEERNRGNFPPRFSGRQFPNYSSELNVNALELEDSALYLCASSLAGQGNSPLHFGNGTRLTVT.

The V and J genes are TRBV19 and TRBJ2-5; 7 nucleotides match TRBD2. This CDR3 has 13 amino acids. Trimming took 1 base from V and 5 from J; bases not matched to a gene: 1. Looked up from germline, CDR1 is LNHDA and CDR2 is SQIVND (reference sequence). CDR3 sequence reads: CASSIAGRETQYF. The CDR3 DNA follows: TGTGCCAGTAGTATAGCCGGGAGGGAGACCCAGTACTTC. Full variable domain (rest looked up from reference TRBV19 and TRBJ2-5): DGGITQSPKYLFRKEGQNVTLSCEQNLNHDAMYWYRQDPGQGLRLIYYSQIVNDFQKGDIAEGYSVSREKKESFPLTVTSAQKNPTAFYLCASSIAGRETQYFGPGTRLLVL.

The chain has TRBV19 and TRBJ1-2; D remains unclear. The V end was cut by 3 bases, the J end by 3 bases, with 2 bases between. The CDR3 has 11 amino acids. Germline-derived CDR1 and CDR2 are LNHDA and SQIVND (reference sequence). In DNA form, the CDR3 reads TGTGCCAGTAGTATCGACTATGGCTACACCTTC. This encodes CASSIDYGYTF.

The chain links TRBV7-2 to TRBJ2-2; 8 nucleotides align to TRBD2. The germline CDR1 and CDR2 sequences are SGHTA and FQGNSA. The CDR3 totals 16 residues. Trimming at V came to 2 bases and at J to 4 bases, leaving 6 bases not matched to a gene. The CDR3 sequence is CASSLSGLGGTGELFF. In nucleotides, the CDR3 is TGTGCCAGCAGCTTATCGGGACTAGGGGGCACCGGGGAGCTGTTTTTT.

The chain uses TRBV10-1 and TRBJ1-5, with TRBD1 matching over 9 bases. The CDR3 has 18 residues. The J segment lost 0 bases and the V segment lost 4 bases, leaving 10 bases of the junction unmatched. Germline V gives CDR1 WNHNN, CDR2 SYGVQD (reference sequence). Written as DNA, the CDR3 is TGCGCCAGCAGTGGGACCGGGACAGGGAAGGGTAGCAATCAGCCCCAGCATTTT. This sequence encodes CASSGTGTGKGSNQPQHF.

The chain is built from TRBV6-5 and TRBJ1-2; 7 bases line up with TRBD1. With 6 bases clipped from V and 8 bases from J, the junction kept 9 bases outside the gene matches. Germline CDR1 reads MNHEY; CDR2 reads SVGAGI. CDR3 length: 13 residues. CDR3 in DNA: TGTGCCAGCAGCGTACAGACAGGGTACGGCTACACCTTC. The encoded protein is CASSVQTGYGYTF.

J is TRBJ2-4 and V is TRBV7-2; TRBD2 matches at 9 bases. From germline, CDR1 is SGHTA and CDR2 FQGNSA. This CDR3 is built from 17 residues. The V and J ends lost 1 base and 4 bases, in that order; junction bases with no gene match: 8. CDR3 loop: CASSLESSAGGKNIQYF. The CDR3 nucleotides read TGTGCCAGCAGCTTAGAGTCATCAGCGGGAGGAAAAAACATTCAGTACTTC.

The chain has TRBV14 and TRBJ2-1; 10 bases match TRBD2. The germline V gene has CDR1 SGHDN and CDR2 FVKESK. The CDR3 spans 19 residues. With 3 bases clipped from V and 5 bases from J, the junction kept 16 bases outside the gene matches. CDR3 in DNA: TGTGCCAGCAGCCATCCCCAACTATTTAGCGGGGGGTCAGACAATGAGCAGTTCTTC. Its translation is CASSHPQLFSGGSDNEQFF.

The rearrangement joins TRBV6-5 to TRBJ1-5, with 7 positions matching TRBD1. The CDR3 runs to 14 residues. V lost 5 bases and J lost 5; bases outside the gene matches: 6. In germline, CDR1 is MNHEY, CDR2 SVGAGI. CDR3 loop: CASSTRQGDQPQHF. CDR3 bases: TGTGCCAGCAGTACCAGACAGGGCGATCAGCCCCAGCATTTT.

The gene calls are TRBV27 and TRBJ2-2, with TRBD2 matching 11 bases. J was trimmed by 6 bases and V by 5 bases; bases with no gene match: 11. CDR3 size: 17 residues. Germline V gene lookup returns CDR1 MNHEY and CDR2 SMNVEV (reference sequence). In DNA form, the CDR3 reads TGTGCCAGCAGTCCACTAGCGGGGGCGCCAGGGTCCGGGGAGCTGTTTTTT. Translating gives CASSPLAGAPGSGELFF.